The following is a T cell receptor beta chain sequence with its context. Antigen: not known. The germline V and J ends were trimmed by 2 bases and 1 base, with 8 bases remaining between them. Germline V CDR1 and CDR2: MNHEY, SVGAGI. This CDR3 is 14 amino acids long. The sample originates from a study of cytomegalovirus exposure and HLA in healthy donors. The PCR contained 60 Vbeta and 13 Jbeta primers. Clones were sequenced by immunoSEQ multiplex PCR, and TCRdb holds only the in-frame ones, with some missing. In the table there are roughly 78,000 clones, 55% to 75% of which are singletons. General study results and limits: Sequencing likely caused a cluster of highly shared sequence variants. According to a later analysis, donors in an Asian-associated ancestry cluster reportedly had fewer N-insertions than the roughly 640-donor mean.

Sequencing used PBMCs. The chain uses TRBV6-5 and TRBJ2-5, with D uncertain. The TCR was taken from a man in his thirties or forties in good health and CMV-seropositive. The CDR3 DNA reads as TGTGCCAGCAGTTACGGGCATCTCCAAGAGACCCAGTACTTC. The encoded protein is CASSYGHLQETQYF.